Below are 14 T cell receptor beta chains sequenced from a single sample in a study of T cells in Graves' hyperthyroidism and ophthalmopathy. It was RNA transcripts that yielded the amplified TCR beta CDR3 regions. The TCR CDR3 was amplified in a first-round RT-PCR using the HTBI primer set. MiXCR, applied by TCRdb to the multiplex PCR reads, yields one record per CDR3 protein. The table has about 720,000 distinct CDR3 sequences, about 16% seen once. Sequences were obtained from blood. The receptors originated from a young man with Graves' hyperthyroidism.

This clonotype came up many times. The chain employs TRBV4-3 and TRBJ2-1; D is unresolved. V was cut by 1 base and J by 2 bases, with 3 bases left in between. The CDR3 sequence is 13 residues long. Looked up from germline, CDR1 is LGHNA and CDR2 is YSLEER. The CDR3 sequence: CASSQVPYNEQFF. CDR3 coding DNA: TGCGCCAGCAGCCAAGTCCCCTACAATGAGCAGTTCTTC.

This chain uses TRBV20-1 with TRBJ1-5, with 7 bases that match TRBD1. This CDR3 is built from 15 residues. Germline assignment: CDR1 DFQATT and CDR2 SNEGSKA (reference sequence). V was clipped by 5 bases and J by 0 bases; unmatched bases: 7. The CDR3 is CSASTGENSNQPQHF. The CDR3, as DNA: TGCAGTGCTTCCACAGGGGAAAATAGCAATCAGCCCCAGCATTTT.

V gene TRBV10-3 combines with J gene TRBJ2-1; 7 positions match TRBD1. The germline gives CDR1 ENHRY, CDR2 SYGVKD. The length of the CDR3 is 13 residues. Germline trimming cut 11 bases from V and 8 bases from J; bases unmatched to any gene: 12. The CDR3 DNA reads TGTGCCCTATCGGGACAGATTTCCGATGAGCAGTTCTTC. Protein sequence: CALSGQISDEQFF.

The count of this clonotype is one. The V call is TRBV6-1, the J call TRBJ1-5; D possibly corresponds to TRBD1 (5 bases). CDR3 length equals 15 residues. Looked up from germline, CDR1 is MNHNS and CDR2 is SASEGT. The V end lost 2 bases, the J end lost 6 bases, and 14 bases lay between the germline ends. The DNA of the CDR3 is TGTGCCAGCAGTGAACAGGGAGGGTTAGGTCAGCCCCAGCATTTT. The encoded protein is CASSEQGGLGQPQHF.

This clonotype came up a few times. The rearrangement uses TRBV27 and TRBJ1-5; TRBD1 is a possible D gene (5 bases). Trimming cost V 1 base and J 8 bases, with 15 bases left between them. The germline V gene encodes CDR1 MNHEY and CDR2 SMNVEV (reference sequence). This CDR3 contains 15 residues. As DNA, the CDR3 is TGTGCCAGCAGTTTATACGCCGGGACCGCAGAGCCCCAGCATTTT. Its protein is CASSLYAGTAEPQHF.

The chain employs TRBV28 and TRBJ1-1, with D perhaps TRBD1 (6 bases). The germline V and J ends were trimmed by 6 bases and 1 base, with 15 bases remaining between them. Germline V gene data show CDR1 as MDHEN and CDR2 as SYDVKM. The CDR3 runs 15 residues. The CDR3 reads CASSRPGGANTEAFF. The CDR3 region has the DNA TGTGCCAGCAGCCGACCGGGGGGCGCGAACACTGAAGCTTTCTTT. The complete variable domain, with remaining parts taken from reference TRBV28 and TRBJ1-1, reads DVKVTQSSRYLVKRTGEKVFLECVQDMDHENMFWYRQDPGLGLRLIYFSYDVKMKEKGDIPEGYSVSREKKERFSLILESASTNQTSMYLCASSRPGGANTEAFFGQGTRLTVV.

This clonotype was found many times. The V and J genes are TRBV11-1 and TRBJ2-7; D remains ambiguous. The V gene's germline CDR1 is SGHAT and CDR2 FQDESV (reference sequence). Trimming removed 5 bases at V and 3 bases at J, with 11 bases between. This CDR3 is 13 amino acids long. Here the CDR3 reads CASSPNTYYEQYF. The CDR3 DNA is TGTGCCAGCAGCCCGAACACCTACTACGAGCAGTACTTC.

There are a few counts of this clonotype. The DNA of the CDR3 is TGTGCCAGCAGTTTCGGGAGACGGAATGAGCAGTTCTTC. Protein product: CASSFGRRNEQFF. The V and J genes are TRBV12-3 or TRBV12-4 and TRBJ2-1; D possibly corresponds to TRBD2 (6 bases). V lost 3 bases and J lost 7, with 10 bases in between. The CDR3 extends over 13 amino acids.

This clonotype was counted only a few times. The rearrangement joins TRBV20-1 to TRBJ2-7; 8 bases are shared with TRBD2. The V gene end was trimmed by 3 bases and the J gene end by 3 bases; junction bases not matched to a gene: 7. Germline CDR1 and CDR2: DFQATT and SNEGSKA (reference sequence). The CDR3 covers 14 residues. CDR3 amino acids: CSASSGTRSYEQYF. CDR3 bases: TGCAGTGCTAGTTCCGGGACTAGGAGCTACGAGCAGTACTTC.

This clonotype occurred a few times. The chain carries TRBV6-1 and TRBJ2-3; perhaps TRBD2 as D (5 bases). Germline V gene data show CDR1 as MNHNS and CDR2 as SASEGT. This CDR3 has 15 residues. The V and J ends lost 2 bases and 2 bases respectively, with 11 bases between them. The CDR3 protein is CASSEFGGYTDTQYF. CDR3 in DNA: TGTGCCAGCAGTGAATTTGGCGGGTACACAGATACGCAGTATTTT.

The V gene is TRBV4-1, the J gene TRBJ2-7, with a tentative D call TRBD1 (6 bases). Germline V gene lookup returns CDR1 MGHRA and CDR2 YSYEKL. The V and J ends lost 0 bases and 3 bases respectively, with 15 bases between them. The CDR3 spans 16 residues. Written as DNA, the CDR3 is TGCGCCAGCAGCCAAGAGACAGGACTCAACCTCTACGAGCAGTACTTC. Translated, it gives CASSQETGLNLYEQYF.

The table lists this clonotype with many counts. The chain recombines TRBV12-3 or TRBV12-4 with TRBJ2-5, with D unclear. With 0 bases removed from V and 5 bases from J, the gap between germline ends came to 7 bases. This CDR3 region has 13 residues. The CDR3 loop is CASSLAQIETQYF. The CDR3 region has the DNA TGTGCCAGCAGTTTAGCCCAAATCGAGACCCAGTACTTC.

This clonotype was seen ten or more times. This chain uses TRBV12-3 or TRBV12-4 with TRBJ2-5, with D maybe TRBD2 (6 bases). CDR3 length: 15 residues. V lost 5 bases and J lost 4, with 17 bases in between. CDR3 amino acids: CASSRLRGTGETQYF. CDR3 in DNA: TGTGCCAGCAGTCGTCTCCGGGGGACCGGAGAGACCCAGTACTTC.

This clonotype was picked up many times. V and J are TRBV7-2 and TRBJ2-7, with 13 bases fitting TRBD2. Germline V gene sequence: CDR1 SGHTA, CDR2 FQGNSA. This CDR3 comprises 14 residues. With 4 bases clipped from V and 7 bases from J, the junction kept 4 bases outside the gene matches. CDR3 in amino acids: CASSWTSGRGEQYF. CDR3 bases: TGTGCCAGCAGCTGGACTAGCGGGAGAGGTGAGCAGTACTTC.